This TCR beta chain comes out of a study of technical replicates of blood from a few donors. The method was immunoSEQ multiplex PCR; TCRdb's version includes in-frame clones alone and lacks a portion of them. The sample includes some 69,000 clones, 80% to 90% of them seen just once. The CDR3 extends over 14 amino acids. With V trimmed by 5 bases and J by 5 bases, 9 bases remained unmatched. Germline loops: CDR1 SGHTA, CDR2 FQGNSA. This clone was recorded only once. This chain uses TRBV7-2 with TRBJ2-7; TRBD1 matches at 7 bases. Sequenced input: PBMCs. The TCR sequence derives from a human donor in good health. Some clones in this sample may be carry-over from other donors' samples. CDR3 protein: CASSPGNRGDEQYF. The CDR3 nucleotides are TGTGCCAGCAGCCCTGGAAACAGGGGCGACGAGCAGTACTTC.